This T cell receptor (beta chain) was identified in a study of cytomegalovirus exposure and HLA in healthy donors. V lost 3 bases, J lost 1 base, and 12 bases lay in between. There are 14 residues in the CDR3. Germline values: CDR1 SQVTM, CDR2 ANQGSEA. Amplification used 60 Vbeta primers and 13 Jbeta primers. Clones were read by immunoSEQ multiplex PCR, and TCRdb kept only the in-frame ones, dropping some. The table has 110,000 or so clones, roughly 80% seen once. The sample was PBMCs. This TCR came from a young woman in good health and CMV-seropositive. V usage is TRBV29-1 and J usage is TRBJ1-1; D call uncertain. CDR3 amino acids: CSVEGSLTNTEAFF. The CDR3 region has the DNA TGCAGCGTTGAGGGGAGCCTGACGAACACTGAAGCTTTCTTT.